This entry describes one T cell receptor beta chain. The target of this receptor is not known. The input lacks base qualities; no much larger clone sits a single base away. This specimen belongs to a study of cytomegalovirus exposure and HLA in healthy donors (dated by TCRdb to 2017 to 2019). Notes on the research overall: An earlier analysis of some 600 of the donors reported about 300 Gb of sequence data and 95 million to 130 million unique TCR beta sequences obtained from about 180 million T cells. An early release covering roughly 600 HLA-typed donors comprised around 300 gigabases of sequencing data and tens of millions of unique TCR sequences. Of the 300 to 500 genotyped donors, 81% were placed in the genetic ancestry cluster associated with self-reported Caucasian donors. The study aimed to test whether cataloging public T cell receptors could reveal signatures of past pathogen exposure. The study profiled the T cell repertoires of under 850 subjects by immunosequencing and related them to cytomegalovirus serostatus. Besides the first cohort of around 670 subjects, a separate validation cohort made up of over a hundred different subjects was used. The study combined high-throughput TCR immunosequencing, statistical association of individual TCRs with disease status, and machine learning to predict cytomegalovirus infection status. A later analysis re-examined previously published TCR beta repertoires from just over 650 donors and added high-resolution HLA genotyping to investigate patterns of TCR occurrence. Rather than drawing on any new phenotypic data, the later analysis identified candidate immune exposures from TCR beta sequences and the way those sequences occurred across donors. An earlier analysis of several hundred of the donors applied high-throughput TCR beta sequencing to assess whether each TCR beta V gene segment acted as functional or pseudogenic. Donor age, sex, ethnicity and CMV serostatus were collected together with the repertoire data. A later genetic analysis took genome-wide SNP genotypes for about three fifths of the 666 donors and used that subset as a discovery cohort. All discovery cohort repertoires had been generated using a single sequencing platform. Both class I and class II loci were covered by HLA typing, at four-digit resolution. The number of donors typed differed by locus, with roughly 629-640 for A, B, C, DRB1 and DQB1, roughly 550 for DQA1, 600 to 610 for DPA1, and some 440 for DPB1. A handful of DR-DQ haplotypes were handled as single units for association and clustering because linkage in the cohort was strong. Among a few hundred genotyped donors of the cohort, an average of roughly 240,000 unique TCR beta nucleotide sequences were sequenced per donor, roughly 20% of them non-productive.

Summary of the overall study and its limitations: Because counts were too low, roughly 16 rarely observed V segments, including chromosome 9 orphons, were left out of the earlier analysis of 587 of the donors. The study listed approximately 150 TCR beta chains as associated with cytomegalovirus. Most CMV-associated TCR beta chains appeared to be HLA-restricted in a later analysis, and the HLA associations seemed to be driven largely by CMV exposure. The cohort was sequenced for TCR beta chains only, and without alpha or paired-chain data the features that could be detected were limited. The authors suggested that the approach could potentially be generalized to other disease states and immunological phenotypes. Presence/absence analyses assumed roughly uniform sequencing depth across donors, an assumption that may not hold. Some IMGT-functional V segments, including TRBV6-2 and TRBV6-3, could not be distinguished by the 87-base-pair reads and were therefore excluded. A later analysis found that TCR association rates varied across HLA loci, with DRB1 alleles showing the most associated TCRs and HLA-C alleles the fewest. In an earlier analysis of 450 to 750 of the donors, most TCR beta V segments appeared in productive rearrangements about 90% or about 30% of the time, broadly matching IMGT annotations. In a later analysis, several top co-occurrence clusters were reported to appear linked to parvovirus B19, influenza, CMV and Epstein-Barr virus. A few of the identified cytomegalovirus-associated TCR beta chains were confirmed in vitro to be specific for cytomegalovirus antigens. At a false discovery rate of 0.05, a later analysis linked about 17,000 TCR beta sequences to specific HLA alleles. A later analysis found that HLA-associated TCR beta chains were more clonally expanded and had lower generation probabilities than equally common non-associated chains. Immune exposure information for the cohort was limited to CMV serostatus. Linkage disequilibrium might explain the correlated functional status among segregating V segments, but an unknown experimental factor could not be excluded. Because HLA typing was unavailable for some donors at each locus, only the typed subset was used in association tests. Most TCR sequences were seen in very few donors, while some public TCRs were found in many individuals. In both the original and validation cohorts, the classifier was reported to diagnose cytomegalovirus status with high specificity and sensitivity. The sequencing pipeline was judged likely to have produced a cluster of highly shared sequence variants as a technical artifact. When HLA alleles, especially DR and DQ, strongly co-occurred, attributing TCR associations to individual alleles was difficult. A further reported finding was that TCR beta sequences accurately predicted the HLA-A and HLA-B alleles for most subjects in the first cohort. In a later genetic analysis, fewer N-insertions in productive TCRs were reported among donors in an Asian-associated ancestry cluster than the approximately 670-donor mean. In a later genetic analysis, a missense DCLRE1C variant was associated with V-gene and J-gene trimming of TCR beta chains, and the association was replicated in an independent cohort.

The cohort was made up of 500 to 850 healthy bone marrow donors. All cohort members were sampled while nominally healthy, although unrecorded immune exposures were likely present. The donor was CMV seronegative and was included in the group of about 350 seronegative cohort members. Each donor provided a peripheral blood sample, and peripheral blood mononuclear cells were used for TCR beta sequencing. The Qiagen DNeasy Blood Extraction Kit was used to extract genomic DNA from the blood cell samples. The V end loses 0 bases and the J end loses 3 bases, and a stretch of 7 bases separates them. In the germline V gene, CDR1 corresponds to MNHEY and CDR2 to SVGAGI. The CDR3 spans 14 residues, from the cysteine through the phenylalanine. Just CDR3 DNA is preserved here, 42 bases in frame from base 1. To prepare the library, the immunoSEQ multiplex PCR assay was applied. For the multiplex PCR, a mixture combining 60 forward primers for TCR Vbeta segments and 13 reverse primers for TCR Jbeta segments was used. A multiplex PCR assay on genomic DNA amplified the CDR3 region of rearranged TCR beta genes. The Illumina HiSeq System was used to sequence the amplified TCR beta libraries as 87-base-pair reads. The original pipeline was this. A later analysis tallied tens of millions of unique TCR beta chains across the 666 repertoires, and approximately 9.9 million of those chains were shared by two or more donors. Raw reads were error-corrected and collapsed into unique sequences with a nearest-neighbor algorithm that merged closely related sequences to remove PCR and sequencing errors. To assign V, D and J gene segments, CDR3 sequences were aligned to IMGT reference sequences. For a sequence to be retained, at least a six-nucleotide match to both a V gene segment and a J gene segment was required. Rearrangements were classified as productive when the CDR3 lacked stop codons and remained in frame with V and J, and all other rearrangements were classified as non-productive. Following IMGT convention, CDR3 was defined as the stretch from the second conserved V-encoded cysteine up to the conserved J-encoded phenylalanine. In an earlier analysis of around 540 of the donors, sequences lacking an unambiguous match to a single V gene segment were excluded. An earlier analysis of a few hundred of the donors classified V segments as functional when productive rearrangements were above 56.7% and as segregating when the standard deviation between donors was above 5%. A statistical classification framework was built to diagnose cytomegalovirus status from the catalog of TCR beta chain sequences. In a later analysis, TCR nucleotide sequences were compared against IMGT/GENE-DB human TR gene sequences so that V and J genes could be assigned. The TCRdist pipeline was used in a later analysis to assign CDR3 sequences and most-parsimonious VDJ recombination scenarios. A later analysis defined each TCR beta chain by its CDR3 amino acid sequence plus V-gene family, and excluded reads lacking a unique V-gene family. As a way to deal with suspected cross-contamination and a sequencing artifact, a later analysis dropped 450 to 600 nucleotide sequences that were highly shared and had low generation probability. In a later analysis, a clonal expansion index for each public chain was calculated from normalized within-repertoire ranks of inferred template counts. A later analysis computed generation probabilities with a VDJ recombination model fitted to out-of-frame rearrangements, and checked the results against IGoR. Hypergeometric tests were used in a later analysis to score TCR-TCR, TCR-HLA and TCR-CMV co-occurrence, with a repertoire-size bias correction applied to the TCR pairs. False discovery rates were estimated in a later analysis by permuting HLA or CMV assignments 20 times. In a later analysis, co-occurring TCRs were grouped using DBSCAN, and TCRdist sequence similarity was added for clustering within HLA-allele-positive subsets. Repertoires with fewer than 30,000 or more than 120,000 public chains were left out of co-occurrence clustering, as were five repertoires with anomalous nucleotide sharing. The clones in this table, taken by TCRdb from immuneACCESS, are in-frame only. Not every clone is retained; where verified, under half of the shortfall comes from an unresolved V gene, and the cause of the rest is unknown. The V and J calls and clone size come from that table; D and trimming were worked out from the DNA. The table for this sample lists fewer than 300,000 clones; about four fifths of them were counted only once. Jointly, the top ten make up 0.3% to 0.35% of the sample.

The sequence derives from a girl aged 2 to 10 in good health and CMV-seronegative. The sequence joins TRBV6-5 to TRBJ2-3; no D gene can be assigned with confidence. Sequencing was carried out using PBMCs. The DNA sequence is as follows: TGTGCCAGCAGTTACTCGTACAGTACAGATACGCAGTATTTT. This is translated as CASSYSYSTDTQYF.